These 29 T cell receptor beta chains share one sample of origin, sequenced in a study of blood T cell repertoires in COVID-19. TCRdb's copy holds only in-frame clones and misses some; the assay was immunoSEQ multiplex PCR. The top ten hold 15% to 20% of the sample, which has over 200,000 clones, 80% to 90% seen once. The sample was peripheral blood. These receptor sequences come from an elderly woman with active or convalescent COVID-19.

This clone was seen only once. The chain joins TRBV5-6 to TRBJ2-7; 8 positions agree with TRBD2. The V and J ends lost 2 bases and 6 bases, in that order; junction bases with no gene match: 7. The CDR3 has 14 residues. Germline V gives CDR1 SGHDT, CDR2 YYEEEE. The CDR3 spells CASSFREGWSEQYF. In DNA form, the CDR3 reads TGTGCCAGCAGCTTCCGGGAGGGATGGTCCGAGCAGTACTTC. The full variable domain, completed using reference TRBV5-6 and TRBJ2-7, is DAGVTQSPTHLIKTRGQQVTLRCSPKSGHDTVSWYQQALGQGPQFIFQYYEEEERQRGNFPDRFSGHQFPNYSSELNVNALLLGDSALYLCASSFREGWSEQYFGPGTRLTVT.

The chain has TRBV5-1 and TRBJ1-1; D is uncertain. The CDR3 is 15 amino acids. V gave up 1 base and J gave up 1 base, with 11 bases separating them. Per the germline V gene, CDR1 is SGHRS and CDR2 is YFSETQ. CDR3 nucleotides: TGCGCCAGCAGCTTGCCTGACACACGGAACACTGAAGCTTTCTTT. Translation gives CASSLPDTRNTEAFF.

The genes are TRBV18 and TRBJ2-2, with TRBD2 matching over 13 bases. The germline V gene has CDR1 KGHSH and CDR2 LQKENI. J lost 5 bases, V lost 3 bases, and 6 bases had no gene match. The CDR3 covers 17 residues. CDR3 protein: CASSPPGLAGRTGELFF. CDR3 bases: TGTGCCAGCTCACCTCCGGGACTAGCGGGAAGGACCGGGGAGCTGTTTTTT.

As DNA, the CDR3 is TGTGCCAGCTCACCAGGGCGGGGCGGCTACAATGAGCAGTTCTTC. Amino acids: CASSPGRGGYNEQFF. This chain joins TRBV18 and TRBJ2-1, with D possibly matching TRBD2 (6 bases). Per the germline V gene, CDR1 is KGHSH and CDR2 is LQKENI. CDR3 length: 15 amino acids. The ends were cut back, 2 bases at V and 3 bases at J, with 11 bases in the middle.

The CDR3 bases are TGCAGCGTTGTATCTAGCTCGGCCGGGGAGCTGTTTTTT. This translates into CSVVSSSAGELFF. The J gene is TRBJ2-2, the V gene TRBV29-1, with D possibly being TRBD2 (5 bases). This CDR3 contains 13 residues. Germline CDR1 is SQVTM and CDR2 is ANQGSEA. Trimming pared 4 bases from V and 6 bases from J, leaving 12 bases between.

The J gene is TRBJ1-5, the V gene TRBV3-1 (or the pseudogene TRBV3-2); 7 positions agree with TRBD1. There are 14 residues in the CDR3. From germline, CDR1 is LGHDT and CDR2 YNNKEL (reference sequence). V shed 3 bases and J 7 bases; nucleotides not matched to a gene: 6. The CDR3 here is CASSHRGAVQPQHF. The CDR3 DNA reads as TGTGCCAGCAGCCACAGGGGGGCAGTCCAGCCCCAGCATTTT.

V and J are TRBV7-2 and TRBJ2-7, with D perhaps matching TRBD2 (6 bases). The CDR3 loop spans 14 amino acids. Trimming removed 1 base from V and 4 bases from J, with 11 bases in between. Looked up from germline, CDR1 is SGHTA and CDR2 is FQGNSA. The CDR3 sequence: CASSLVLAQYEQYF. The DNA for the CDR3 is TGTGCCAGCAGCTTAGTTCTAGCGCAATACGAGCAGTACTTC.

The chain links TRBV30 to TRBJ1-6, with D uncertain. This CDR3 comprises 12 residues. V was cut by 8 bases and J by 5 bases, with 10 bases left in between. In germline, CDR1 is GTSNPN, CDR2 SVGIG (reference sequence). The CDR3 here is CAGGGNNSPLHF. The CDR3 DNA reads TGTGCCGGAGGCGGCAATAATTCACCCCTCCACTTT.

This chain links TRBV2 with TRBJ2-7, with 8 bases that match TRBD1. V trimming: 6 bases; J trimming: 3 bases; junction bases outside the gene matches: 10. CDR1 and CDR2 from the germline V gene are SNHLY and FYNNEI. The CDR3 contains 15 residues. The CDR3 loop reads CASSINRGVGYEQYF. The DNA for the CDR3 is TGTGCCAGCAGCATAAACAGGGGGGTCGGCTACGAGCAGTACTTC.

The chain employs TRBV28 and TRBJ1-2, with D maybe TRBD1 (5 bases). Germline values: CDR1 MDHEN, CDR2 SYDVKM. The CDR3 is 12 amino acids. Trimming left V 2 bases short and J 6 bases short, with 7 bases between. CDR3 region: CASSLQGHGYTF. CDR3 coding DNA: TGTGCCAGCAGTTTACAGGGTCATGGCTACACCTTC.

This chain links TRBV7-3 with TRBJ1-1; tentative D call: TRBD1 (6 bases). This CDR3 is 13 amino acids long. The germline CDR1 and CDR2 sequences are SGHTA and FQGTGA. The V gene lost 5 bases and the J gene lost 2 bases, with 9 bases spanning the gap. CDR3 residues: CASSPQGNTEAFF. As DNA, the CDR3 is TGTGCCAGCAGCCCACAGGGAAACACTGAAGCTTTCTTT. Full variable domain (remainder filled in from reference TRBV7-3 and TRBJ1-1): GAGVSQTPSNKVTEKGKYVELRCDPISGHTALYWYRQSLGQGPEFLIYFQGTGAADDSGLPNDRFFAVRPEGSVSTLKIQRTERGDSAVYLCASSPQGNTEAFFGQGTRLTVV.

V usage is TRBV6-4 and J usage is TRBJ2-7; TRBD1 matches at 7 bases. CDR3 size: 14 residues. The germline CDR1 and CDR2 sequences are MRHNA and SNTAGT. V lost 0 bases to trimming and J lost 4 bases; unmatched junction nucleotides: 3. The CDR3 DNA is TGTGCCAGCAGTGACTCTGCAGGGGGATACGAGCAGTACTTC. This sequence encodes CASSDSAGGYEQYF.

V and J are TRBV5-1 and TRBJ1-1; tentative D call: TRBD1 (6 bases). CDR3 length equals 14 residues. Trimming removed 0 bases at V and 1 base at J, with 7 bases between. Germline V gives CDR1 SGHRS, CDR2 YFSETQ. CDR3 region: CASSLVQGNTEAFF. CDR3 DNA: TGCGCCAGCAGCTTGGTACAGGGGAACACTGAAGCTTTCTTT.

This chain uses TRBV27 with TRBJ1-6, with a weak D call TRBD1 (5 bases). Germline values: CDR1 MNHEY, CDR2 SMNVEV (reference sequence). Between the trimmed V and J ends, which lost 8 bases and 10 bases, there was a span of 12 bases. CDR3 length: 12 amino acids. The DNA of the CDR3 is TGTGCCAGCTCAGGGTGGGGCTCACCCCTCCACTTT. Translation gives CASSGWGSPLHF.

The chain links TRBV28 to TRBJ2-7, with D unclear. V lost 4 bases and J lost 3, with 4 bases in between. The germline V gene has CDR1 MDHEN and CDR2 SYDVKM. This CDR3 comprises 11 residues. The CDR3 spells CASSSLYEQYF. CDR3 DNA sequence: TGTGCCAGCAGTTCTCTCTACGAGCAGTACTTC.

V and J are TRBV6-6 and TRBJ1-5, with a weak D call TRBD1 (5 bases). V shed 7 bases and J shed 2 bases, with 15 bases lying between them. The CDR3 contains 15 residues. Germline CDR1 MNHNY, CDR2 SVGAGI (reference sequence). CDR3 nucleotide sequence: TGTGCCAGCACCCCGCCAGGGAGGGGCAATCAGCCCCAGCATTTT. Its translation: CASTPPGRGNQPQHF.

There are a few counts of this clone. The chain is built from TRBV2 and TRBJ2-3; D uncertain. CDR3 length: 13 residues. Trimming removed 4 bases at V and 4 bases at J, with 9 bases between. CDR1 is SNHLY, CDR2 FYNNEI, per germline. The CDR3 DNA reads TGTGCCAGCAGTGTTGTTATCGCAGATACGCAGTATTTT. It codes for CASSVVIADTQYF.

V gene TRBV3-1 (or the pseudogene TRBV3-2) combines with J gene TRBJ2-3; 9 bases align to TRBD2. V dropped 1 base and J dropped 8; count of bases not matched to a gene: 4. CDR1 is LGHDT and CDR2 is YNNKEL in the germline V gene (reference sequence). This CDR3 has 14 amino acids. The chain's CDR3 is CASSQGGGGGTQYF. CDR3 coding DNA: TGTGCCAGCAGCCAAGGCGGGGGGGGTGGTACGCAGTATTTT.

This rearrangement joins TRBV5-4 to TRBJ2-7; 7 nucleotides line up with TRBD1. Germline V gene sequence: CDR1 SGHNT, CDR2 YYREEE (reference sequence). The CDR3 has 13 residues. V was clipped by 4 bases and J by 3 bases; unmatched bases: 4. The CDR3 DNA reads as TGTGCCAGCAGCCCGGGACAGAACTACGAGCAGTACTTC. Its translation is CASSPGQNYEQYF.

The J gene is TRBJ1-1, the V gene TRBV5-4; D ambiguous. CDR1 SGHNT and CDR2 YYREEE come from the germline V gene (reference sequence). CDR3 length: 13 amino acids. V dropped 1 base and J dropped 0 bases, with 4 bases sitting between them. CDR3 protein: CASSLPMNTEAFF. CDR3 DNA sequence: TGTGCCAGCAGCTTGCCAATGAACACTGAAGCTTTCTTT.

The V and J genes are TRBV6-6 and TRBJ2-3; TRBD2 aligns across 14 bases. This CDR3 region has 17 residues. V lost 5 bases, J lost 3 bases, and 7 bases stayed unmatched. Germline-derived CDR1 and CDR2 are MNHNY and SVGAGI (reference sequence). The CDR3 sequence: CASSRLAGGRGTDTQYF. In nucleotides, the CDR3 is TGTGCCAGCAGTCGACTAGCGGGGGGGCGAGGAACAGATACGCAGTATTTT.

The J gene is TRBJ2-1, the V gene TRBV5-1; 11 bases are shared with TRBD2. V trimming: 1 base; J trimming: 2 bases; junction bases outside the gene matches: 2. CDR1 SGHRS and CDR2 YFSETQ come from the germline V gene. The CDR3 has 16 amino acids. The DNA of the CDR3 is TGCGCCAGCAGCTTGTCACTAGCGGGGGCCTACAATGAGCAGTTCTTC. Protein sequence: CASSLSLAGAYNEQFF. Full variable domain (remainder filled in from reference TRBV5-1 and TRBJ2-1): KAGVTQTPRYLIKTRGQQVTLSCSPISGHRSVSWYQQTPGQGLQFLFEYFSETQRNKGNFPGRFSGRQFSNSRSEMNVSTLELGDSALYLCASSLSLAGAYNEQFFGPGTRLTVL.

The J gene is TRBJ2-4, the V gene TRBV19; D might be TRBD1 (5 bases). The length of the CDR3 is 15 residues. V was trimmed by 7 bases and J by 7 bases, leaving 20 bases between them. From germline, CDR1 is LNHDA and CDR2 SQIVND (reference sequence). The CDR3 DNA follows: TGTGCCAGTACTACCGCTCAATTGGGGCCGAACATTCAGTACTTC. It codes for CASTTAQLGPNIQYF. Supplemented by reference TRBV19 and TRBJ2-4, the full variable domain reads DGGITQSPKYLFRKEGQNVTLSCEQNLNHDAMYWYRQDPGQGLRLIYYSQIVNDFQKGDIAEGYSVSREKKESFPLTVTSAQKNPTAFYLCASTTAQLGPNIQYFGAGTRLSVL.

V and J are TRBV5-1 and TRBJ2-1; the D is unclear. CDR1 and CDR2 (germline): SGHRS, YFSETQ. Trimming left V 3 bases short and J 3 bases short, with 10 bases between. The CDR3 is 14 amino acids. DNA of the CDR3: TGCGCCAGCAGCTCGCTCAGAATCTACAATGAGCAGTTCTTC. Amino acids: CASSSLRIYNEQFF.

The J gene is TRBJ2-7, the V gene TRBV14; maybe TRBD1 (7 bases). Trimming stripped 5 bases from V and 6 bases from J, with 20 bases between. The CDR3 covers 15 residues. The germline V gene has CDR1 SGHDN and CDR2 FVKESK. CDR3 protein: CASSETGTLLLEQYF. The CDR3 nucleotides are TGTGCCAGCAGCGAGACAGGGACTTTACTCCTCGAGCAGTACTTC.

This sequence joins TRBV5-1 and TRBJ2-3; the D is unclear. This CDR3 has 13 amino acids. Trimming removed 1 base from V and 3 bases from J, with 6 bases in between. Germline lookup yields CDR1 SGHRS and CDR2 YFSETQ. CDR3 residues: CASSLKATDTQYF. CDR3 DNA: TGCGCCAGCAGCTTGAAAGCGACAGATACGCAGTATTTT.

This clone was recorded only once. CDR3 amino acids: CASSLEPYYNEQFF. CDR3 coding DNA: TGTGCCAGCAGTCTCGAACCCTACTACAATGAGCAGTTCTTC. The rearrangement links TRBV28 to TRBJ2-1; unclear D gene. The V end lost 5 bases, the J end lost 3 bases, and 11 bases lay between the germline ends. The CDR3 totals 14 residues. Germline CDR1 is MDHEN and CDR2 is SYDVKM. Drawing the rest from reference TRBV28 and TRBJ2-1, the complete variable domain is DVKVTQSSRYLVKRTGEKVFLECVQDMDHENMFWYRQDPGLGLRLIYFSYDVKMKEKGDIPEGYSVSREKKERFSLILESASTNQTSMYLCASSLEPYYNEQFFGPGTRLTVL.

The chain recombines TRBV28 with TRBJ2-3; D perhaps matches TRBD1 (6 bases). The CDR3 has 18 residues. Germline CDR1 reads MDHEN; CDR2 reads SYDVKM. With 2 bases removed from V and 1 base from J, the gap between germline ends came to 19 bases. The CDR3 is CASSLRQGRVLRTDTQYF. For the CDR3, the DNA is TGTGCCAGCAGTTTACGGCAGGGGCGGGTTTTGCGCACAGATACGCAGTATTTT.

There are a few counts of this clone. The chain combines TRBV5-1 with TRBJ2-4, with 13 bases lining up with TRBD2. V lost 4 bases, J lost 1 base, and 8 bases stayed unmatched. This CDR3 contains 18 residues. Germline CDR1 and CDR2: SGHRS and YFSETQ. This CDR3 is CASSPRTSGSWAKNIQYF. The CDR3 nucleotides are TGCGCCAGCAGCCCGAGGACTAGCGGGAGTTGGGCCAAAAACATTCAGTACTTC.